This T cell receptor beta chain appears in the sequencing data of a study of blood T cells in healthy people across ages. Alongside a J-beta primer mix, a sample-barcoded 5' primer served in a second PCR lasting 7 to 11 cycles. MiXCR, applied by TCRdb to the 5' RACE reads, yields one record per CDR3 protein. The sample yields about 1.6 million distinct CDR3 sequences, 30% to 40% seen once. Peripheral blood samples of 9 to 10 milliliters were drawn from each donor. The CDR3 covers 14 residues. The V segment lost 1 base and the J segment 1 base; nucleotides outside the gene matches: 2. Per the germline V gene, CDR1 is DFQATT and CDR2 is SNEGSKA (reference sequence).

The sample was blood. This chain joins TRBV20-1 and TRBJ1-1, with TRBD1 matching 8 bases. The TCR originated in a woman aged 30 to 39 in good health. The CDR3 loop reads CSARGQGPNTEAFF. In DNA, the CDR3 is TGCAGTGCTAGAGGACAGGGGCCGAACACTGAAGCTTTCTTT.